Following are 14 T cell receptor beta chains from one sample sequenced in a study of response to subunit inactivated influenza vaccine. MiXCR, applied by TCRdb to the RT-PCR reads, yields one record per CDR3 protein. The sample has 550,000 to 800,000 distinct CDR3 sequences; approximately 15% are singletons. Sequenced here: PBMCs from blood, sampled 11 to 12 days after vaccination. These receptors originate from a man aged 45-65 years who received an inactivated influenza vaccine.

The V call is TRBV21-1, the J call TRBJ2-7; the D call TRBD1 from the table was never checked on the DNA. TRBV21-1 is noted as a pseudogene. The CDR3 sequence is 20 residues long. The CDR3 loop reads CASSVGPEGQTRRPHYEQYF. CDR3 coding DNA: TGTGCCAGCAGCGTAGGACCCGAGGGACAGACCAGGAGACCCCATTACGAGCAGTACTTC.

In its sample, this clonotype was seen many times. The J gene is TRBJ2-5, the V gene TRBV9; a weak D match, TRBD2 (6 bases). V lost 3 bases, J lost 5 bases, and 11 bases lay in between. CDR1 and CDR2 from the germline V gene are SGDLS and YYNGEE. CDR3 size: 13 residues. The CDR3 region is CASSAGLLETQYF. CDR3 DNA: TGTGCCAGCAGCGCCGGACTACTTGAGACCCAGTACTTC.

The rearrangement joins TRBV7-2 to TRBJ2-5; unclear D gene. In germline, CDR1 is SGHTA, CDR2 FQGNSA. V was shortened by 4 bases and J by 2 bases, with 14 bases between the two germline ends. The CDR3 has 15 residues. CDR3 sequence reads: CASSSWEGQQETQYF. DNA for the CDR3: TGTGCCAGCAGCTCATGGGAAGGGCAGCAAGAGACCCAGTACTTC.

The table lists this clonotype with a few counts. V and J are TRBV27 and TRBJ2-7, with 11 bases identical to TRBD2. CDR1 MNHEY and CDR2 SMNVEV come from the germline V gene (reference sequence). This CDR3 spans 19 amino acids. V gave up 2 bases and J gave up 2 bases; unmatched junction bases: 14. CDR3 in DNA: TGTGCCAGCAGTTTAAGAGGGGGGTCTCTAGCGGGAGGACCCTACGAGCAGTACTTC. Translation: CASSLRGGSLAGGPYEQYF.

This clonotype was observed a handful of times. The V and J genes are TRBV3-1 and TRBJ1-1; no firm D call. The CDR3 spans 14 residues. Germline V gene data show CDR1 as LGHDT and CDR2 as YNNKEL (reference sequence). V was clipped by 2 bases and J by 4 bases, with 11 bases between them. The CDR3 nucleotides are TGTGCCAGCAGCCAAAGGGATTTGGGCACTGAAGCTTTCTTT. Translating it yields CASSQRDLGTEAFF.

This clonotype was recorded a few times. The chain couples TRBV16 to TRBJ2-2; 7 positions match TRBD1. With V trimmed by 2 bases and J by 5 bases, 8 bases remained unmatched. CDR1 is KGHSY, CDR2 FQNENV, per germline. The length of the CDR3 is 16 residues. CDR3 sequence reads: CASSQPDRALTGELFF. CDR3 DNA: TGTGCCAGCAGCCAACCCGACAGGGCGTTAACCGGGGAGCTGTTTTTT.

This clonotype appeared a few times. This chain joins TRBV6-6 and TRBJ1-1; D is unclear. The germline gives CDR1 MNHNY, CDR2 SVGAGI (reference sequence). The CDR3 has 11 residues. V lost 6 bases and J 1 base, leaving 3 bases between the germline ends. CDR3 loop: CASRWNTEAFF. DNA of the CDR3: TGTGCCAGCAGATGGAACACTGAAGCTTTCTTT.

The V gene is TRBV20-1, the J gene TRBJ2-1, with 9 positions matching TRBD1. Losses at the gene ends were 3 bases for V and 8 bases for J; bases not matched to a gene: 5. The V gene's germline CDR1 is DFQATT and CDR2 SNEGSKA (reference sequence). The CDR3 consists of 13 residues. In DNA form, the CDR3 reads TGCAGTGCTAGGACCGGGACAGGGTATGAGCAGTTCTTC. The encoded protein is CSARTGTGYEQFF.

This chain uses TRBV18 with TRBJ2-1, with TRBD1 matching 12 bases. The trim removed 3 bases at V and 8 bases at J, leaving 5 bases unmatched. This CDR3 comprises 15 residues. Germline V gene sequence: CDR1 KGHSH, CDR2 LQKENI. The CDR3 protein is CASSPPGQGAYEQFF. The CDR3 DNA is TGTGCCAGCTCACCCCCGGGACAGGGGGCGTATGAGCAGTTCTTC.

The chain carries TRBV12-5 and TRBJ2-3, with 10 nucleotides matching TRBD2. Losses at the gene ends were 6 bases for V and 7 bases for J; bases not matched to a gene: 4. CDR1 is LGHNT, CDR2 FRNRAP, per germline. This CDR3 comprises 13 residues. The CDR3 region is CASGPSGGYTQYF. Written as DNA, the CDR3 is TGTGCTAGTGGCCCTAGCGGGGGATATACGCAGTATTTT.

This chain uses TRBV11-2 with TRBJ2-3; the D call may be TRBD1 or TRBD2 (5 bases each). Germline values: CDR1 SGHAT, CDR2 FQNNGV. This CDR3 region has 17 residues. Trimming left V 5 bases short and J 4 bases short, with 22 bases between. The CDR3 nucleotides read TGTGCCAGCAGCCCTCCTGCCGGTCCGGGGCAGGCAGATACGCAGTATTTT. It specifies CASSPPAGPGQADTQYF.

The chain recombines TRBV3-1 with TRBJ1-1, with 10 bases fitting TRBD1. Trimming at V came to 1 base and at J to 8 bases, leaving 13 bases not matched to a gene. CDR3 length: 17 residues. CDR1 is LGHDT and CDR2 is YNNKEL in the germline V gene (reference sequence). CDR3 nucleotides: TGTGCCAGCAGCCAAGGAGAGTTGACAGGGGGCCAGCCAGAAGCTTTCTTT. This encodes CASSQGELTGGQPEAFF.

This clonotype was recorded at least ten times. The gene calls are TRBV20-1 and TRBJ2-1; no definite D call. The CDR3 is 12 amino acids. V was trimmed by 1 base and J by 10 bases, leaving 11 bases between them. The germline CDR1 and CDR2 sequences are DFQATT and SNEGSKA (reference sequence). This chain's CDR3 is CSARAPAKEQFF. Here the CDR3 DNA reads TGCAGTGCTAGAGCCCCTGCTAAGGAGCAGTTCTTC.

This clonotype was seen ten or more times. V and J are TRBV24-1 and TRBJ2-1; 9 bases are a match to TRBD1. The CDR3 consists of 16 residues. V lost 0 bases, J lost 7 bases, and 6 bases stayed unmatched. Germline V gene lookup returns CDR1 KGHDR and CDR2 SFDVKD. CDR3 DNA sequence: TGTGCCACCAGTGATTTGTCGACAGGGGGAATTAATGAGCAGTTCTTC. It is translated as CATSDLSTGGINEQFF.